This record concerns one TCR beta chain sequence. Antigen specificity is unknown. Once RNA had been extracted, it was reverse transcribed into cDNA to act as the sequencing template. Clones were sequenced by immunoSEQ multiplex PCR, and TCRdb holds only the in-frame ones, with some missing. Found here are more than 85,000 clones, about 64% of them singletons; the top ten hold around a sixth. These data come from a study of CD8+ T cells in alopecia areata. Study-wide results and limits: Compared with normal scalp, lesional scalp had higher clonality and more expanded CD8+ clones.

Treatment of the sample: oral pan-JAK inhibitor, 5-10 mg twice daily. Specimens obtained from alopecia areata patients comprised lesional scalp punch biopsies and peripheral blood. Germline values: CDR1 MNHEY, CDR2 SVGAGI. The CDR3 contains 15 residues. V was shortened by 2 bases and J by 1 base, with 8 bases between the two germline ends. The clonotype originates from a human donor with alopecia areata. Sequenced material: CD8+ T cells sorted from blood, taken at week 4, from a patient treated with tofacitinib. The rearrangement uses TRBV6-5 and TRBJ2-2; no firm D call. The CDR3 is CASSYTDLNTGELFF. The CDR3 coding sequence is TGTGCCAGCAGTTACACAGACCTGAACACCGGGGAGCTGTTTTTT.